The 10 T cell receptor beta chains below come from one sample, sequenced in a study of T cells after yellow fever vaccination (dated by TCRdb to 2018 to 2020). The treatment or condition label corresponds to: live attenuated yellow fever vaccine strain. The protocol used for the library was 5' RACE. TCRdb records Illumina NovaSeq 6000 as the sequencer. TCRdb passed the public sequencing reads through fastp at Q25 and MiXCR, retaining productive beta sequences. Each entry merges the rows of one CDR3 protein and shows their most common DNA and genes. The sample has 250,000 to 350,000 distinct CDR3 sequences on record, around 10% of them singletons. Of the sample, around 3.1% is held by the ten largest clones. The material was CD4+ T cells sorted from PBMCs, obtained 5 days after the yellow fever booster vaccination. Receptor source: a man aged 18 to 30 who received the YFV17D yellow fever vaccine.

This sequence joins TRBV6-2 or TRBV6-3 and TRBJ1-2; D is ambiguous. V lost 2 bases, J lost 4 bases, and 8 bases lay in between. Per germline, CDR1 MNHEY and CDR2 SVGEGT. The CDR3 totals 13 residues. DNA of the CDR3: TGTGCCAGCAGTTACAGGCAGCCCTATGGCTACACCTTC. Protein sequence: CASSYRQPYGYTF.

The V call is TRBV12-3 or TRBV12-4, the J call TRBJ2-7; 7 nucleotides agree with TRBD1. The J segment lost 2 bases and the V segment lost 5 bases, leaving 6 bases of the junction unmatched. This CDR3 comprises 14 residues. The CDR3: CASSLTGPPYEQYF. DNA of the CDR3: TGTGCCAGCAGTCTGACAGGGCCCCCCTACGAGCAGTACTTC.

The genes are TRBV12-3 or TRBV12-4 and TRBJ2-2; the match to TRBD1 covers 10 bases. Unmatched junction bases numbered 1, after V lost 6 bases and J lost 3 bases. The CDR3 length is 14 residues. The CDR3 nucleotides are TGTGCCAGCAGGGGGACAGGGGACACCGGGGAGCTGTTTTTT. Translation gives CASRGTGDTGELFF.

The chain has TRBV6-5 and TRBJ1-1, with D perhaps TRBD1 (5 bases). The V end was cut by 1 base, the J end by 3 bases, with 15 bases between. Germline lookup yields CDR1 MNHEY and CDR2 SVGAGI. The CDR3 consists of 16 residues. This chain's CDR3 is CASSYLGQGRDTEAFF. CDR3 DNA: TGTGCCAGCAGTTACTTGGGGCAGGGCCGGGACACTGAAGCTTTCTTT.

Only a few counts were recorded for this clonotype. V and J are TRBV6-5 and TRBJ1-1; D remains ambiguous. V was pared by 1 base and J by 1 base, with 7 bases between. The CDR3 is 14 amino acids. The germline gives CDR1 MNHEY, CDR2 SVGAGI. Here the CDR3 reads CASSYWHPNTEAFF. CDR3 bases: TGTGCCAGCAGTTACTGGCATCCGAACACTGAAGCTTTCTTT.

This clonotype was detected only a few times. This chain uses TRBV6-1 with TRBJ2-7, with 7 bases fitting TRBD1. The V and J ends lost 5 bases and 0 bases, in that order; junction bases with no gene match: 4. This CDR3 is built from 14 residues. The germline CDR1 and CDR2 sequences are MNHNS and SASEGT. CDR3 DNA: TGTGCCAGCAGTTTCGACAGGGACTCCTACGAGCAGTACTTC. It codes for CASSFDRDSYEQYF.

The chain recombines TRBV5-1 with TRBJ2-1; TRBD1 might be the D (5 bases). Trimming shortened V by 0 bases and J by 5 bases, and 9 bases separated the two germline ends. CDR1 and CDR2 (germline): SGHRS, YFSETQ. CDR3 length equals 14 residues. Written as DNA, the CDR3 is TGCGCCAGCAGCTTGGCCTCGACAGACAATGAGCAGTTCTTC. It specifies CASSLASTDNEQFF.

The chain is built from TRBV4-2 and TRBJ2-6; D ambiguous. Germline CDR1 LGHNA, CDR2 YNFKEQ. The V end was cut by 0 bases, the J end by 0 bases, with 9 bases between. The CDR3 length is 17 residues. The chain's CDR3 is CASSQDWANSGANVLTF. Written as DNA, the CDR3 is TGTGCCAGCAGCCAAGATTGGGCCAACTCTGGGGCCAACGTCCTGACTTTC.

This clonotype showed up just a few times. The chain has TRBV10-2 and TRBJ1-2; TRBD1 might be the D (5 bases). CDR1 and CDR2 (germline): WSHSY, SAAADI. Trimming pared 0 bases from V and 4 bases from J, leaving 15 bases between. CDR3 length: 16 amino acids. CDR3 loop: CASSESVRWRGYGYTF. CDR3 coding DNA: TGCGCCAGCAGTGAGTCTGTCAGGTGGAGGGGCTATGGCTACACCTTC.

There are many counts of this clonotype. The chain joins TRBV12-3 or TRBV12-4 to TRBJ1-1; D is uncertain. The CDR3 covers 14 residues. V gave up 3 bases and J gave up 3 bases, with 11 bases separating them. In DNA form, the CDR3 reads TGTGCCAGCAGTTTTAGGGCAGCAGACACTGAAGCTTTCTTT. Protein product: CASSFRAADTEAFF.